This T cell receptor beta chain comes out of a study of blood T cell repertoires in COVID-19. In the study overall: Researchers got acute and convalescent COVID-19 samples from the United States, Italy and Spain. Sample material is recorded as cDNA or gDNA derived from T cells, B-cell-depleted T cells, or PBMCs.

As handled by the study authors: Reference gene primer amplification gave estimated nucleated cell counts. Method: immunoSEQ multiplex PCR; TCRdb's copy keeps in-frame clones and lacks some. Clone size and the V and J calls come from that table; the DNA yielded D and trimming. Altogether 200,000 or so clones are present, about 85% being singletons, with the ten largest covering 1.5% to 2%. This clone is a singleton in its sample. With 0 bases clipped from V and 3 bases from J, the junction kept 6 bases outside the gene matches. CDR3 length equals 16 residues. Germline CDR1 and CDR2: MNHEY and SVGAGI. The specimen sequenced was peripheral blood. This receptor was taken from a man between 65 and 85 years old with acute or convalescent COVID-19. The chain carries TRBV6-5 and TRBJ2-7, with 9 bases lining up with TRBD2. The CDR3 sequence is CASSYSQREAFYEQYF. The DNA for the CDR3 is TGTGCCAGCAGTTACTCGCAGCGGGAGGCCTTCTACGAGCAGTACTTC.